These 26 T cell receptor beta chains originate from one sample sequenced in a study of control samples from healthy donors and cancer patients. The data were produced by immunoSEQ multiplex PCR, yet TCRdb's version contains in-frame clones alone and is incomplete. The data hold approximately 93,000 clones, with roughly nine tenths observed a single time. Sequencing was done on a sample of PBMCs. The receptors were gathered from a woman between 45 and 65 years old with colorectal cancer.

The gene calls are TRBV18 and TRBJ1-5; D remains unclear. V was trimmed by 2 bases and J by 1 base, leaving 6 bases between them. This CDR3 is 14 amino acids long. Germline V lookup: CDR1 KGHSH, CDR2 LQKENI. CDR3 loop: CASSPTESNQPQHF. The CDR3 DNA follows: TGTGCCAGCTCACCAACAGAGAGCAATCAGCCCCAGCATTTT. The full variable domain, rest sourced from reference TRBV18 and TRBJ1-5, is NAGVMQNPRHLVRRRGQEARLRCSPMKGHSHVYWYRQLPEEGLKFMVYLQKENIIDESGMPKERFSAEFPKEGPSILRIQQVVRGDSAAYFCASSPTESNQPQHFGDGTRLSIL.

The genes are TRBV6-5 and TRBJ2-2; D is unresolved. CDR3 length equals 15 residues. Germline loops: CDR1 MNHEY, CDR2 SVGAGI. V dropped 7 bases and J dropped 6 bases, with 18 bases sitting between them. The CDR3 DNA sequence: TGTGCCAGCACCAAAGGTTCCCACAGCGCCGGGGAGCTGTTTTTT. It yields the protein CASTKGSHSAGELFF.

This clone was found once. The V call is TRBV6-5, the J call TRBJ2-2; D is unclear. Germline V CDR1 and CDR2: MNHEY, SVGAGI. This CDR3 is built from 12 residues. Trimming shortened V by 4 bases and J by 3 bases, and 3 bases separated the two germline ends. The CDR3 DNA is TGTGCCAGCAGTTCATACACCGGGGAGCTGTTTTTT. It codes for CASSSYTGELFF.

The chain is built from TRBV12-5 and TRBJ2-3, with D uncertain. V was shortened by 2 bases and J by 2 bases, with 20 bases between the two germline ends. CDR1 is LGHNT and CDR2 is FRNRAP in the germline V gene. The CDR3 contains 18 residues. The chain's CDR3 is CASGLSSLSYSPTDTQYF. The CDR3, as DNA: TGTGCTAGTGGTTTGAGCAGTCTGTCGTACAGCCCCACAGATACGCAGTATTTT.

The chain couples TRBV7-2 to TRBJ2-1; no clear D. There are 12 residues in the CDR3. Trimming pared 5 bases from V and 6 bases from J, leaving 8 bases between. The germline CDR1 and CDR2 sequences are SGHTA and FQGNSA. The CDR3 coding sequence is TGTGCCAGCAGCCCCAGTGGCAATGAGCAGTTCTTC. It encodes CASSPSGNEQFF.

The J gene is TRBJ2-2, the V gene TRBV4-3; D may be TRBD1 (6 bases). This CDR3 spans 15 amino acids. Trimming removed 7 bases from V and 6 bases from J, with 18 bases in between. CDR1 and CDR2 (germline): LGHNA, YSLEER. The CDR3 DNA follows: TGCGCCAGCACTCCCGGCACAGGGTACGCCGGGGAGCTGTTTTTT. Translation: CASTPGTGYAGELFF.

The chain couples TRBV20-1 to TRBJ2-5; no clear D. Looked up from germline, CDR1 is DFQATT and CDR2 is SNEGSKA (reference sequence). There are 11 residues in the CDR3. Trimming took off 3 bases at V and 5 bases at J, with 7 bases between the two ends. The CDR3 bases are TGCAGTGCTAGTGGGTTGGAGACCCAGTACTTC. This gives the protein CSASGLETQYF.

The chain joins TRBV6-2 or TRBV6-3 to TRBJ1-2; the D is unclear. Germline values: CDR1 MNHEY, CDR2 SVGEGT. The CDR3 sequence is 13 residues long. Trimming removed 2 bases from V and 6 bases from J, with 10 bases in between. The CDR3 sequence is CASSYGRADGYTF. CDR3 in DNA: TGTGCCAGCAGTTACGGGAGAGCGGATGGCTACACCTTC.

CDR3 nucleotide sequence: TGTGCCAGCAGTTACCTCGGCCCCAACCAGTACGTC. Translation: CASSYLGPNQYV. This chain joins TRBV2 and TRBJ2-7; D gene ambiguous. With 5 bases removed from V and 10 bases from J, the gap between germline ends came to 15 bases. The CDR3 covers 12 residues. Germline V gives CDR1 SNHLY, CDR2 FYNNEI.

The chain combines TRBV4-2 with TRBJ1-1, with TRBD1 matching over 8 bases. The J segment lost 2 bases and the V segment lost 0 bases, leaving 5 bases of the junction unmatched. The germline V gene has CDR1 LGHNA and CDR2 YNFKEQ. The CDR3 is 16 residues long. The CDR3 protein is CASSQDRGQTNTEAFF. CDR3 DNA: TGTGCCAGCAGCCAAGACAGGGGGCAAACAAACACTGAAGCTTTCTTT.

The chain couples TRBV2 to TRBJ1-1; TRBD1 might be the D (5 bases). The CDR3 length is 14 residues. The V gene lost 2 bases and the J gene lost 6 bases, with 13 bases spanning the gap. The germline V gene has CDR1 SNHLY and CDR2 FYNNEI. CDR3 DNA sequence: TGTGCCAGCAGTGAAACGACGGGGGTCTCTGAAGCTTTCTTT. Translation gives CASSETTGVSEAFF. Using reference TRBV2 and TRBJ1-1 for the parts outside the CDR3, the full variable domain is EPEVTQTPSHQVTQMGQEVILRCVPISNHLYFYWYRQILGQKVEFLVSFYNNEISEKSEIFDDQFSVERPDGSNFTLKIRSTKLEDSAMYFCASSETTGVSEAFFGQGTRLTVV.

The rearrangement links TRBV7-3 to TRBJ2-1; either TRBD1 or TRBD2 may supply D (6 bases each). The CDR3 spans 13 residues. Trimming stripped 1 base from V and 10 bases from J, with 11 bases between. Germline V CDR1 and CDR2: SGHTA, FQGTGA. CDR3 nucleotide sequence: TGTGCCAGCAGCTTAAATCAAGGGGGGGAGCAGTTCTTC. This translates into CASSLNQGGEQFF.

The chain combines TRBV5-8 with TRBJ1-3, with no clear D. The germline gives CDR1 SGHTS, CDR2 YDEGEE. Trimming shortened V by 1 base and J by 2 bases, and 13 bases separated the two germline ends. The length of the CDR3 is 16 residues. The CDR3 protein is CASSLSAIEPGNTIYF. The CDR3 DNA reads as TGTGCCAGCAGCTTGTCAGCCATTGAACCTGGAAACACCATATATTTT.

In its sample, this clone was seen a few times. The chain couples TRBV28 to TRBJ2-3, with a tentative D call TRBD2 (6 bases). This CDR3 has 13 amino acids. Trimming left V 10 bases short and J 6 bases short, with 17 bases between. CDR1 MDHEN and CDR2 SYDVKM come from the germline V gene. DNA for the CDR3: TGTGCCACCGTCTATAGCGGTGGGGATACGCAGTATTTT. This encodes CATVYSGGDTQYF.

CDR3 loop: CASSSYTNRELFF. The DNA for the CDR3 is TGCGCCAGCAGCTCCTACACAAACCGGGAGCTGTTTTTT. The rearrangement links TRBV5-1 to TRBJ2-2; D unresolved. Germline CDR1 is SGHRS and CDR2 is YFSETQ. V lost 3 bases to trimming and J lost 9 bases, with 12 bases between them. CDR3 length: 13 amino acids.

The chain is built from TRBV28 and TRBJ1-6; unclear D gene. V dropped 2 bases and J dropped 3 bases, with 11 bases sitting between them. Germline loops: CDR1 MDHEN, CDR2 SYDVKM. CDR3 length: 16 amino acids. Written as DNA, the CDR3 is TGTGCCAGCAGTTTACCGAGGGCGGACTATAATTCACCCCTCCACTTT. Translation: CASSLPRADYNSPLHF.

The chain combines TRBV9 with TRBJ2-3; D remains unclear. This CDR3 is built from 13 residues. Germline V lookup: CDR1 SGDLS, CDR2 YYNGEE. Deletions cut 4 bases from V and 2 bases from J, with 8 bases between. The CDR3 DNA is TGTGCCAGCAGCCCACCTCACACAGATACGCAGTATTTT. It encodes CASSPPHTDTQYF.

The chain couples TRBV3-1 (or the pseudogene TRBV3-2) to TRBJ2-3, with 8 bases identical to TRBD1. Germline V gene data show CDR1 as LGHDT and CDR2 as YNNKEL (reference sequence). Losses at the gene ends were 0 bases for V and 3 bases for J; bases not matched to a gene: 17. The CDR3 covers 20 residues. CDR3 protein: CASSQESGRGRPKGTDTQYF. The CDR3 region has the DNA TGTGCCAGCAGCCAAGAGAGCGGCAGGGGGCGCCCCAAAGGAACAGATACGCAGTATTTT.

This chain connects TRBV7-2 to TRBJ1-1; D might be TRBD1 (5 bases). Per germline, CDR1 SGHTA and CDR2 FQGNSA. This CDR3 has 13 amino acids. Trimming left V 2 bases short and J 7 bases short, with 11 bases between. CDR3 DNA sequence: TGTGCCAGCAGCTTACTGGACACGGATGAAGCTTTCTTT. Protein product: CASSLLDTDEAFF.

This chain uses TRBV27 with TRBJ1-5; D is undetermined. The germline V gene has CDR1 MNHEY and CDR2 SMNVEV (reference sequence). Trimming shortened V by 6 bases and J by 4 bases, and 10 bases separated the two germline ends. The CDR3 is 13 amino acids. CDR3 residues: CASSPTWNQPQHF. CDR3 nucleotide sequence: TGTGCCAGCAGCCCAACCTGGAATCAGCCCCAGCATTTT.

The V and J genes are TRBV14 and TRBJ2-7; perhaps TRBD1 as D (6 bases). This CDR3 comprises 14 residues. Germline CDR1 is SGHDN and CDR2 is FVKESK. V shed 4 bases and J shed 0 bases, with 10 bases lying between them. As DNA, the CDR3 is TGTGCCAGCAGCCGAACAGGGAGCTCCTACGAGCAGTACGTC. This translates into CASSRTGSSYEQYV.

The chain combines TRBV3-1 (or the pseudogene TRBV3-2) with TRBJ1-4, with D unclear. The CDR3 covers 16 residues. Germline-derived CDR1 and CDR2 are LGHDT and YNNKEL (reference sequence). Trimming cost V 1 base and J 1 base, with 10 bases left between them. CDR3 loop: CASSQGFRQTNEKLFF. CDR3 DNA: TGTGCCAGCAGCCAAGGTTTCCGGCAAACTAATGAAAAACTGTTTTTT.

The genes are TRBV30 and TRBJ1-1, with D perhaps matching TRBD1 (6 bases). The CDR3 length is 13 residues. V was clipped by 2 bases and J by 7 bases, with 14 bases between them. Germline lookup yields CDR1 GTSNPN and CDR2 SVGIG (reference sequence). The CDR3: CAWSFQGPSEAFF. CDR3 nucleotide sequence: TGTGCCTGGAGTTTCCAGGGGCCAAGTGAAGCTTTCTTT.

The rearrangement joins TRBV25-1 to TRBJ2-2; D is perhaps TRBD1 (6 bases). V lost 8 bases to trimming and J lost 4 bases, with 17 bases between them. This CDR3 has 15 residues. Germline loops: CDR1 MGHDK, CDR2 SYGVNS. The CDR3 region has the DNA TGTGCCAGCGCTCGAGGTGGGGGCGGCACCGGGGAGCTGTTTTTT. This translates into CASARGGGGTGELFF.

The rearrangement uses TRBV7-8 and TRBJ2-1; the D gene is possibly TRBD1 (6 bases). Germline lookup yields CDR1 SGHVS and CDR2 FQNEAQ. The germline V and J ends were trimmed by 7 bases and 0 bases, with 19 bases remaining between them. CDR3 length: 17 amino acids. This CDR3 reads CASTIRWGPGSYNEQFF. The CDR3, as DNA: TGTGCCAGCACCATTAGGTGGGGGCCCGGCTCCTACAATGAGCAGTTCTTC.

The rearrangement uses TRBV20-1 and TRBJ1-3, with D possibly TRBD1 on 6 matching bases. CDR3 size: 13 residues. V dropped 3 bases and J dropped 8 bases, with 14 bases sitting between them. CDR1 is DFQATT, CDR2 SNEGSKA, per germline (reference sequence). CDR3 protein: CSASGGGADTIYF. The CDR3 DNA follows: TGCAGTGCTAGTGGTGGGGGCGCGGACACCATATATTTT.